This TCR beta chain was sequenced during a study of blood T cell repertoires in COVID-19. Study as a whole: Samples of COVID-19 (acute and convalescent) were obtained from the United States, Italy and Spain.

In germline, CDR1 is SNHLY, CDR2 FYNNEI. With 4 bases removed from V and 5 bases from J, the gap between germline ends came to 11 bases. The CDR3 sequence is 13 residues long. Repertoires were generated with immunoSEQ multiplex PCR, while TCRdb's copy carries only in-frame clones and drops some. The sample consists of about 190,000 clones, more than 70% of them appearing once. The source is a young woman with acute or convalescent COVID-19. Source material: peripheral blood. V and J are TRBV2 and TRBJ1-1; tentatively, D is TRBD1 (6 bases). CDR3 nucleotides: TGTGCCAGCAGTGTCGGGGGGCGTACTGAAGCTTTCTTT. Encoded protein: CASSVGGRTEAFF.